One and the same sample provided the 24 T cell receptor beta chains below, sequenced in a study of control samples from healthy donors and cancer patients. The assay was immunoSEQ multiplex PCR, and TCRdb's table has in-frame clones only and misses some. The table has about 130,000 clones, 85% to 95% seen once. The sequenced sample consisted of PBMCs. These receptors came from a man aged 55 to 69 with colorectal cancer.

This clone was picked up a small number of times. J is TRBJ1-4 and V is TRBV6-4; D remains ambiguous. The V gene's germline CDR1 is MRHNA and CDR2 SNTAGT. Between the trimmed V and J ends, which lost 4 bases and 14 bases, there was a span of 17 bases. The CDR3 sequence is 13 residues long. The CDR3, as DNA: TGTGCCAGCAGTGGTACCCTAGTTGGTTCGCTGTTTTTT. Translated, it gives CASSGTLVGSLFF.

The chain links TRBV2 to TRBJ2-7; 7 nucleotides agree with TRBD2. Germline V gene sequence: CDR1 SNHLY, CDR2 FYNNEI. Germline trimming cut 6 bases from V and 0 bases from J; bases unmatched to any gene: 5. This CDR3 spans 14 amino acids. Written as DNA, the CDR3 is TGTGCCAGCAGCGCCGGGGGGAGCTCCTACGAGCAGTACTTC. Translating gives CASSAGGSSYEQYF.

The chain carries TRBV7-2 and TRBJ2-3, with unresolved D. Between the trimmed V and J ends, which lost 1 base and 4 bases, there was a span of 6 bases. Germline CDR1 is SGHTA and CDR2 is FQGNSA. This CDR3 region has 13 residues. The CDR3 DNA sequence: TGTGCCAGCAGCTTAGTAGTCTCAGATACGCAGTATTTT. Encoded protein: CASSLVVSDTQYF.

This clone was observed a single time. V gene TRBV7-2 combines with J gene TRBJ2-7, with a tentative D call TRBD2 (5 bases). CDR1 SGHTA and CDR2 FQGNSA come from the germline V gene. Trimming removed 1 base from V and 6 bases from J, with 10 bases in between. The length of the CDR3 is 13 residues. The CDR3 coding sequence is TGTGCCAGCAGCTTAGATTCGGCGGGCGAGCAGTACTTC. Its protein product is CASSLDSAGEQYF. The variable domain in full, completed from reference TRBV7-2 and TRBJ2-7, reads GAGVSQSPSNKVTEKGKDVELRCDPISGHTALYWYRQSLGQGLEFLIYFQGNSAPDKSGLPSDRFSAERTGGSVSTLTIQRTQQEDSAVYLCASSLDSAGEQYFGPGTRLTVT.

V and J are TRBV7-2 and TRBJ1-3; possibly TRBD1 for D (6 bases). Trimming took off 1 base at V and 4 bases at J, with 11 bases between the two ends. The CDR3 length is 15 residues. Looked up from germline, CDR1 is SGHTA and CDR2 is FQGNSA. CDR3 loop: CASSLVAGQGNTIYF. DNA for the CDR3: TGTGCCAGCAGCTTAGTAGCAGGACAGGGAAACACCATATATTTT.

CDR3 nucleotide sequence: TGTGCCAGCACGACAGGGGGACGTGAAAAACTGTTTTTT. Residues: CASTTGGREKLFF. V gene TRBV6-5 combines with J gene TRBJ1-4, with TRBD1 matching over 9 bases. The CDR3 extends over 13 amino acids. In germline, CDR1 is MNHEY, CDR2 SVGAGI. After removal of 7 bases from V and 7 bases from J, the junction contained 4 bases not matched to a gene.

This chain joins TRBV6-5 and TRBJ1-5; weak D call: TRBD1 (6 bases). The CDR3 sequence is 14 residues long. Germline values: CDR1 MNHEY, CDR2 SVGAGI. The V end was cut by 2 bases, the J end by 4 bases, with 9 bases between. CDR3 bases: TGTGCCAGCAGTTACGACAGGACTAATCAGCCCCAGCATTTT. Protein sequence: CASSYDRTNQPQHF.

The chain links TRBV7-6 to TRBJ2-3, with TRBD2 matching over 11 bases. V trimming: 4 bases; J trimming: 0 bases; junction bases outside the gene matches: 9. Germline values: CDR1 SGHVS, CDR2 FNYEAQ. This CDR3 comprises 18 residues. The CDR3 sequence is CASSYTSGGSSSTDTQYF. CDR3 coding DNA: TGTGCCAGCAGCTATACTAGCGGGGGATCGTCTAGCACAGATACGCAGTATTTT.

This clone appeared a few times. The CDR3 region has the DNA TGTGCCAGTGCAATTCCGGGACAGGGGCAAGAGACCCAGTACTTC. This encodes CASAIPGQGQETQYF. This rearrangement joins TRBV19 to TRBJ2-5, with 10 bases aligning to TRBD1. From germline, CDR1 is LNHDA and CDR2 SQIVND (reference sequence). The CDR3 has 15 residues. With 8 bases clipped from V and 2 bases from J, the junction kept 8 bases outside the gene matches.

This clone was observed once. V usage is TRBV7-9 and J usage is TRBJ2-7, with unresolved D. Trimming took off 4 bases at V and 4 bases at J, with 20 bases between the two ends. This CDR3 contains 16 residues. Germline V gene lookup returns CDR1 SEHNR and CDR2 FQNEAQ (reference sequence). The CDR3 region is CASSSSPGALFYEQYF. For the CDR3, the DNA is TGTGCCAGCAGCTCCAGCCCCGGTGCCCTCTTTTACGAGCAGTACTTC.

The chain recombines TRBV18 with TRBJ2-5; a possible D gene is TRBD2 (6 bases). The V end was cut by 3 bases, the J end by 1 base, with 18 bases between. The CDR3 is made up of 17 amino acids. From germline, CDR1 is KGHSH and CDR2 LQKENI. CDR3 coding DNA: TGTGCCAGCTCACCGAAAAATGGGGCTAGCGCCCAAGAGACCCAGTACTTC. Its translation: CASSPKNGASAQETQYF.

V is TRBV6-5 and J is TRBJ2-3; the D is unclear. Germline CDR1 and CDR2: MNHEY and SVGAGI. Trimming shortened V by 4 bases and J by 2 bases, and 10 bases separated the two germline ends. There are 14 residues in the CDR3. The CDR3 coding sequence is TGTGCCAGCAGTTCCGGGTTCTTCACAGATACGCAGTATTTT. As protein: CASSSGFFTDTQYF.

The chain links TRBV9 to TRBJ2-2; D perhaps matches TRBD2 (5 bases). Looked up from germline, CDR1 is SGDLS and CDR2 is YYNGEE. This CDR3 comprises 16 residues. Trimming left V 1 base short and J 0 bases short, with 10 bases between. The CDR3 sequence: CASSVLAPANTGELFF. The CDR3, as DNA: TGTGCCAGCAGCGTACTAGCACCCGCGAACACCGGGGAGCTGTTTTTT.

The rearrangement joins TRBV24-1 to TRBJ2-2; D is possibly TRBD2 (5 bases). V was trimmed by 8 bases and J by 5 bases, leaving 14 bases between them. Germline CDR1 KGHDR, CDR2 SFDVKD. The CDR3 loop spans 14 amino acids. The CDR3 nucleotides are TGTGCCACCAAGGCCTCCGGGAAAACCGGGGAGCTGTTTTTT. This gives the protein CATKASGKTGELFF.

This clone occurred once. The V call is TRBV28, the J call TRBJ2-2; 9 bases map to TRBD1. Unmatched junction bases numbered 4, after V lost 2 bases and J lost 6 bases. The CDR3 totals 15 residues. The germline gives CDR1 MDHEN, CDR2 SYDVKM. CDR3 bases: TGTGCCAGCAGTTTAGACAGGGGGTTTTCCGGGGAGCTGTTTTTT. Translating gives CASSLDRGFSGELFF.

This clone came up once. The CDR3 coding sequence is TGTGCCACCAGTGACTGGACTAGCGGGGGGAATGAGCAGTTCTTC. Protein product: CATSDWTSGGNEQFF. The chain has TRBV24-1 and TRBJ2-1, with TRBD2 matching 14 bases. The CDR3 totals 15 residues. V shed 4 bases, J shed 7 bases, and the junction held 2 bases outside the gene matches. CDR1 and CDR2 (germline): KGHDR, SFDVKD.

The chain links TRBV4-1 to TRBJ2-1; 12 bases align to TRBD2. Per the germline V gene, CDR1 is MGHRA and CDR2 is YSYEKL. V shed 1 base and J 8 bases; nucleotides not matched to a gene: 6. This CDR3 is built from 16 residues. In DNA, the CDR3 is TGCGCCAGCAGCCAAGTCCTAGCGGGGGGGCCCGATGAGCAGTTCTTC. Translation: CASSQVLAGGPDEQFF.

This chain uses TRBV7-2 with TRBJ2-1; 7 bases match TRBD2. Germline CDR1 is SGHTA and CDR2 is FQGNSA. The J segment lost 7 bases and the V segment lost 3 bases, leaving 9 bases of the junction unmatched. This CDR3 has 15 amino acids. This chain's CDR3 is CASSFRDYLGNEQFF. The CDR3 DNA sequence: TGTGCCAGCAGCTTTAGGGACTACCTTGGGAATGAGCAGTTCTTC.

The rearrangement uses TRBV30 and TRBJ1-2; possibly TRBD1 for D (6 bases). Germline CDR1 reads GTSNPN; CDR2 reads SVGIG (reference sequence). The CDR3 runs to 13 residues. The germline V and J ends were trimmed by 2 bases and 7 bases, with 14 bases remaining between them. The CDR3, as DNA: TGTGCCTGGAGTACGGGGGCGAAGCTTGGCTACACCTTC. It translates to CAWSTGAKLGYTF.

The chain carries TRBV2 and TRBJ2-3, with D maybe TRBD1 (7 bases). This CDR3 is built from 14 residues. CDR1 and CDR2 (germline): SNHLY, FYNNEI. The V end lost 4 bases, the J end lost 6 bases, and 14 bases lay between the germline ends. For the CDR3, the DNA is TGTGCCAGCAGTGGACAGGGAGGAGCGGATACGCAGTATTTT. It is translated as CASSGQGGADTQYF.

V usage is TRBV29-1 and J usage is TRBJ1-1, with D perhaps TRBD1 (5 bases). CDR3 length: 13 amino acids. Trimming took off 2 bases at V and 1 base at J, with 8 bases between the two ends. CDR1 is SQVTM, CDR2 ANQGSEA, per germline. CDR3 bases: TGCAGCGTTGAACGACAGCAGAACACTGAAGCTTTCTTT. Protein sequence: CSVERQQNTEAFF.

V usage is TRBV24-1 and J usage is TRBJ1-2; 7 bases fit TRBD1. The CDR3 is 13 amino acids. The germline CDR1 and CDR2 sequences are KGHDR and SFDVKD. J lost 8 bases, V lost 4 bases, and 6 bases had no gene match. This CDR3 is CATSEAGGIGYTF. The CDR3 DNA is TGTGCCACCAGTGAAGCAGGGGGAATAGGCTACACCTTC.

The chain carries TRBV14 and TRBJ2-3; D ambiguous. Trimming shortened V by 5 bases and J by 2 bases, and 11 bases separated the two germline ends. In germline, CDR1 is SGHDN, CDR2 FVKESK. The CDR3 totals 14 residues. DNA of the CDR3: TGTGCCAGCAGCGCAGCCCTCTTCACAGATACGCAGTATTTT. This gives the protein CASSAALFTDTQYF. Looking up the rest from reference TRBV14 and TRBJ2-3 gives the full variable domain: EAGVTQFPSHSVIEKGQTVTLRCDPISGHDNLYWYRRVMGKEIKFLLHFVKESKQDESGMPNNRFLAERTGGTYSTLKVQPAELEDSGVYFCASSAALFTDTQYFGPGTRLTVL.

The chain is built from TRBV2 and TRBJ1-2; 7 positions agree with TRBD1. With V trimmed by 6 bases and J by 9 bases, 10 bases remained unmatched. Looked up from germline, CDR1 is SNHLY and CDR2 is FYNNEI. CDR3 length: 13 amino acids. The CDR3 sequence is CASREQGISRYTF. The CDR3 coding sequence is TGTGCCAGCAGGGAACAGGGGATAAGCCGCTACACCTTC.